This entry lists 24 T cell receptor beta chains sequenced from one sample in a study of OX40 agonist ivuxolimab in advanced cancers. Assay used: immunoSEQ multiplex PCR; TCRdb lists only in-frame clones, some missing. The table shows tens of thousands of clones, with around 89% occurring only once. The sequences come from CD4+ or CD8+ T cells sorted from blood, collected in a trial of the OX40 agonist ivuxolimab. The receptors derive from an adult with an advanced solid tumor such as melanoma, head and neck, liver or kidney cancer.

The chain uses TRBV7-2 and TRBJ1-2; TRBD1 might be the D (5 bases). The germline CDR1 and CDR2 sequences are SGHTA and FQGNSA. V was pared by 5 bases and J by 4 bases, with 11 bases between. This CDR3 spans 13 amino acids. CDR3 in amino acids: CASSPDRAYGYTF. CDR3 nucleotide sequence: TGTGCCAGCAGCCCCGACAGAGCCTATGGCTACACCTTC.

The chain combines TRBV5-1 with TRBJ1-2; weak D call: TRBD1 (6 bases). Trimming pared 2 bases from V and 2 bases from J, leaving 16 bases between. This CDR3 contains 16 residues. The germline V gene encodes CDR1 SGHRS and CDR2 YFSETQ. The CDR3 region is CASSFGGGARNYGYTF. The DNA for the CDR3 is TGCGCCAGCAGCTTTGGAGGGGGGGCGAGGAACTATGGCTACACCTTC.

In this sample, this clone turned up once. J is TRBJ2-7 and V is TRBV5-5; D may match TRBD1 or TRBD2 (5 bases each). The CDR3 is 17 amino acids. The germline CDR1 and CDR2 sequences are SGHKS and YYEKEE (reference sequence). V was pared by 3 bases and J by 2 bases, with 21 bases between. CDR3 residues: CASSWGFSSAQPYEQYF. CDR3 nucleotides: TGTGCCAGCAGCTGGGGGTTCTCATCGGCTCAGCCCTACGAGCAGTACTTC.

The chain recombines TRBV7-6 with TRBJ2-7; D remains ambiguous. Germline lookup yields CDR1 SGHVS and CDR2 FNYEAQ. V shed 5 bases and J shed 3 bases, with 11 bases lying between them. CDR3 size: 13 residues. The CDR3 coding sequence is TGTGCCAGCAGCCACCCACCAAACTACGAGCAGTACTTC. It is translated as CASSHPPNYEQYF.

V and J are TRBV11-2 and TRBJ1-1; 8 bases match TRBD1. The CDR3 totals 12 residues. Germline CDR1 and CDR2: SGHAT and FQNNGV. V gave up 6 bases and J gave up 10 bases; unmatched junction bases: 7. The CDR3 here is CASSSRQGSAFF. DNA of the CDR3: TGTGCCAGCAGTAGCAGACAGGGGTCAGCTTTCTTT. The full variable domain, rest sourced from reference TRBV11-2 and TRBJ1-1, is EAGVAQSPRYKIIEKRQSVAFWCNPISGHATLYWYQQILGQGPKLLIQFQNNGVVDDSQLPKDRFSAERLKGVDSTLKIQPAKLEDSAVYLCASSSRQGSAFFGQGTRLTVV.

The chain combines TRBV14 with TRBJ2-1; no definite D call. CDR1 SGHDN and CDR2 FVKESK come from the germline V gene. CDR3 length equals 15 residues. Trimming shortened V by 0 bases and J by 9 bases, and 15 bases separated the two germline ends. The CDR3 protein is CASSQELTAFREQFF. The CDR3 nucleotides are TGTGCCAGCAGCCAAGAGCTTACAGCTTTTCGTGAGCAGTTCTTC.

This chain's CDR3 is CASSYSTGFNYGYTF. The CDR3 coding sequence is TGTGCCAGCAGTTACTCGACAGGATTTAACTATGGCTACACCTTC. The chain carries TRBV6-5 and TRBJ1-2, with D tentatively TRBD1 (6 bases). The CDR3 consists of 15 residues. CDR1 and CDR2 from the germline V gene are MNHEY and SVGAGI. The V and J ends lost 0 bases and 1 base respectively, with 9 bases between them.

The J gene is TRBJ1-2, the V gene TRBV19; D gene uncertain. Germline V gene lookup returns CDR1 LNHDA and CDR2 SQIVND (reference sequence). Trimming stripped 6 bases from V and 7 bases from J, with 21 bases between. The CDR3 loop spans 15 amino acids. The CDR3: CASSPWPPNEGGYTF. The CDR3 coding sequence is TGTGCCAGTAGCCCCTGGCCACCTAATGAGGGTGGCTACACCTTC.

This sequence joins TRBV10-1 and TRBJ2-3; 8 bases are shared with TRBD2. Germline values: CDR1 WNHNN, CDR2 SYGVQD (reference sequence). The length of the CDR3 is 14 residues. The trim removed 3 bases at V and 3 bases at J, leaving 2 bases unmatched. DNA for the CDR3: TGCGCCAGCAGTGATAGCGGGAAAACAGATACGCAGTATTTT. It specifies CASSDSGKTDTQYF.

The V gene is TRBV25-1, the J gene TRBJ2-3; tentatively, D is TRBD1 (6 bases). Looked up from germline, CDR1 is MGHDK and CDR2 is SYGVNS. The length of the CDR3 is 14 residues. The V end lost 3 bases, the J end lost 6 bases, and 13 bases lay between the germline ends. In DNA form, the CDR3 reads TGTGCCAGCAGTGAGGTGGGGGCGATGGATACGCAGTATTTT. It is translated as CASSEVGAMDTQYF.

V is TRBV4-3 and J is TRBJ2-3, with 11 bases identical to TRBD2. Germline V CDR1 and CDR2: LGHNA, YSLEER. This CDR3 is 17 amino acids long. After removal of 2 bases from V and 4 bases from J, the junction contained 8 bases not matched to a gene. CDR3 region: CASSQTLAGGRADTQYF. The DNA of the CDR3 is TGCGCCAGCAGCCAAACCCTAGCGGGAGGTAGGGCAGATACGCAGTATTTT.

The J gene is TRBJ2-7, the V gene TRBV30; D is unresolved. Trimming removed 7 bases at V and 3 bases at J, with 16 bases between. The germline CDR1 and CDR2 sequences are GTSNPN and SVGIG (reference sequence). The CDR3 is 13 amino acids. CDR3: CALLPRHLYEQYF. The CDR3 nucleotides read TGTGCCTTACTACCCAGGCACCTCTACGAGCAGTACTTC.

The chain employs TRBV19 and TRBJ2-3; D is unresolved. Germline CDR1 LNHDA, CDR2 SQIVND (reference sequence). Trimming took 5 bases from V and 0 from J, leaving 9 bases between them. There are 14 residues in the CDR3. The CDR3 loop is CASSLGWSTDTQYF. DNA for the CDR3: TGTGCCAGTAGTTTGGGTTGGAGCACAGATACGCAGTATTTT. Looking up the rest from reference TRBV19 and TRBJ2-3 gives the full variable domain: DGGITQSPKYLFRKEGQNVTLSCEQNLNHDAMYWYRQDPGQGLRLIYYSQIVNDFQKGDIAEGYSVSREKKESFPLTVTSAQKNPTAFYLCASSLGWSTDTQYFGPGTRLTVL.

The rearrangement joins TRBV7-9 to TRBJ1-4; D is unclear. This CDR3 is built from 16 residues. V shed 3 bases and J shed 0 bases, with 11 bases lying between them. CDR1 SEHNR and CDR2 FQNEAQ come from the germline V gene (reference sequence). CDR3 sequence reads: CASSFTPRSTNEKLFF. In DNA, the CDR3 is TGTGCCAGCAGCTTCACGCCCAGGTCAACTAATGAAAAACTGTTTTTT.

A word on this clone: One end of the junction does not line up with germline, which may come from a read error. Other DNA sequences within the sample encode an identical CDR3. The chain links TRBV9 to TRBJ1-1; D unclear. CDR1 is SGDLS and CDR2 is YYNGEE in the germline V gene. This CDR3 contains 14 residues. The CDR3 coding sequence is TGTGCCAGCAGCGTACGCACCGCGGGCACTGAGGCTTTCTTT. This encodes CASSVRTAGTEAFF.

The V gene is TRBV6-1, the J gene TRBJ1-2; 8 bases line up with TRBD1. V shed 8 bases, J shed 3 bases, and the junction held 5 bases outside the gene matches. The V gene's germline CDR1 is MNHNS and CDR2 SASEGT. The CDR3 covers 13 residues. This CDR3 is CASGRQGYYGYTF. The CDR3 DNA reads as TGTGCCAGCGGCAGACAGGGGTACTATGGCTACACCTTC.

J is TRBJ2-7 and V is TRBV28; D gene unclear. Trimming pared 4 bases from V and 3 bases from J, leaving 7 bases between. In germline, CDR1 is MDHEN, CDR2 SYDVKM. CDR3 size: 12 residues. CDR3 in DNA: TGTGCCAGCAGTTCCCAGGTCTACGAGCAGTACTTC. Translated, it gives CASSSQVYEQYF. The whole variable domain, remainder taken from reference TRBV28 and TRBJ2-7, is DVKVTQSSRYLVKRTGEKVFLECVQDMDHENMFWYRQDPGLGLRLIYFSYDVKMKEKGDIPEGYSVSREKKERFSLILESASTNQTSMYLCASSSQVYEQYFGPGTRLTVT.

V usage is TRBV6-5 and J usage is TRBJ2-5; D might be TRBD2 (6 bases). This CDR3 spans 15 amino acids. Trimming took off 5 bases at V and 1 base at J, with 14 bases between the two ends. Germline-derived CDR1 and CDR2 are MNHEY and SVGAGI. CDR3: CASSRVSGGQETQYF. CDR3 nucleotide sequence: TGTGCCAGCAGTCGCGTTTCCGGGGGCCAAGAGACCCAGTACTTC.

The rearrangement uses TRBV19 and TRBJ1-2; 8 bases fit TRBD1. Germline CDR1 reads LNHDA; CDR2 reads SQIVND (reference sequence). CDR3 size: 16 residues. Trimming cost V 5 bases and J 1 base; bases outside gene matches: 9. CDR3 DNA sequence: TGTGCCAGTAGTTCCCAGAGGACAGGGAGTAACTATGGCTACACCTTC. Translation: CASSSQRTGSNYGYTF.

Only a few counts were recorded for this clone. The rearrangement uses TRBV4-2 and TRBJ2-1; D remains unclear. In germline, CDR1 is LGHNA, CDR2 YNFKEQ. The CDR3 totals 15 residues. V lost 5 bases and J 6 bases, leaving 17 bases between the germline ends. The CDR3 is CASSADPGRVNEQFF. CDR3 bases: TGTGCCAGCAGCGCCGATCCGGGCCGGGTCAATGAGCAGTTCTTC.

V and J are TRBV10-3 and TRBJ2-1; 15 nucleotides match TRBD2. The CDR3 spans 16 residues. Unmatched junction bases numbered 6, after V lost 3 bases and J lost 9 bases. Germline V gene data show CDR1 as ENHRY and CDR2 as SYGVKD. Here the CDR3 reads CAISEWGLAGGSEQFF. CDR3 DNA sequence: TGTGCCATCAGTGAATGGGGACTAGCGGGAGGTAGTGAGCAGTTCTTC.

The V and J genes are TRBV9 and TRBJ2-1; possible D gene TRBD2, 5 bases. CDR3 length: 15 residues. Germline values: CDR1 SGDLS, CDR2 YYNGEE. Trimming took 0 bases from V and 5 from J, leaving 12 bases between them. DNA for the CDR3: TGTGCCAGCAGCGTAGGAGGGAGAGGAGACAATGAGCAGTTCTTC. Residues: CASSVGGRGDNEQFF.

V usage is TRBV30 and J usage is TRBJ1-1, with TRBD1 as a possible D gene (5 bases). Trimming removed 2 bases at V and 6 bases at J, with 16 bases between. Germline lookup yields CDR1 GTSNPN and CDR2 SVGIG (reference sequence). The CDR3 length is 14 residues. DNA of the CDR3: TGTGCCTGGAGTCCCATTGGGGGGTGGGCTGAAGCTTTCTTT. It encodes CAWSPIGGWAEAFF.

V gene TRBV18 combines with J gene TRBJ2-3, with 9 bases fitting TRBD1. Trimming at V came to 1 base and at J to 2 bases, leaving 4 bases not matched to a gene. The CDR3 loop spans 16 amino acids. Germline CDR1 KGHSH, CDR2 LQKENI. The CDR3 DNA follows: TGTGCCAGCTCACCACTGGGGACAGGGCTCACAGATACGCAGTATTTT. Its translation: CASSPLGTGLTDTQYF.